These 26 T cell receptor beta chains came from one sample sequenced in a study of CD8+ T cells in alopecia areata. It was cDNA, reverse transcribed from extracted RNA, that served as the sequencing template. TCRdb keeps only in-frame clones here, not all; method: immunoSEQ multiplex PCR. The sample consists of about 210,000 clones, around 43% of them appearing once. Specified treatment: oral pan-JAK inhibitor, 5-10 mg twice daily. The sample in question was CD4+ T cells sorted from blood, obtained at roughly week 36, from a patient treated with tofacitinib. The origin of the receptors is a human donor with alopecia areata.

This clone came up a few times. The CDR3: CASSVGQGRESEAFF. The CDR3 DNA reads TGTGCCAGCAGCGTAGGACAGGGTAGGGAGTCTGAAGCTTTCTTT. The chain combines TRBV9 with TRBJ1-1, with TRBD1 matching over 7 bases. Germline CDR1 SGDLS, CDR2 YYNGEE. The junction had 8 bases not matched to a gene; V was cut back by 0 bases and J by 6 bases. The CDR3 has 15 residues.

This clone came up a few times. The chain employs TRBV7-2 and TRBJ2-5; 10 nucleotides match TRBD2. The CDR3 spans 15 residues. CDR1 and CDR2 (germline): SGHTA, FQGNSA. Trimming cost V 5 bases and J 2 bases; bases outside gene matches: 5. DNA for the CDR3: TGTGCCAGCAGCCAATTACTAGCGGGGCAAGAGACCCAGTACTTC. This translates into CASSQLLAGQETQYF.

The rearrangement joins TRBV2 to TRBJ2-5; the match to TRBD2 covers 10 bases. With 6 bases clipped from V and 5 bases from J, the junction kept 12 bases outside the gene matches. The germline gives CDR1 SNHLY, CDR2 FYNNEI. CDR3 length: 16 residues. CDR3 in amino acids: CASRGLAVPPGETQYF. The CDR3 DNA follows: TGTGCCAGCAGAGGACTAGCGGTACCCCCTGGGGAGACCCAGTACTTC.

In this sample, this clone turned up a few times. The rearrangement joins TRBV7-2 to TRBJ2-5; D ambiguous. This CDR3 has 15 residues. Germline V gene lookup returns CDR1 SGHTA and CDR2 FQGNSA. Trimming cost V 1 base and J 5 bases, with 14 bases left between them. The CDR3 nucleotides read TGTGCCAGCAGCTTAGGGTTTCAGGTTGTGGAGACCCAGTACTTC. Its translation: CASSLGFQVVETQYF.

V gene TRBV2 combines with J gene TRBJ1-2; D remains unclear. Germline CDR1 and CDR2: SNHLY and FYNNEI. Trimming took 9 bases from V and 7 from J, leaving 18 bases between them. There are 13 residues in the CDR3. In nucleotides, the CDR3 is TGTGCCAGTTGTGGGTATACTCGGAGTGGCTACACCTTC. It specifies CASCGYTRSGYTF.

This clone was picked up a small number of times. The gene calls are TRBV5-1 and TRBJ2-1, with D perhaps TRBD2 (6 bases). Germline CDR1 is SGHRS and CDR2 is YFSETQ. V lost 4 bases and J lost 9, with 14 bases in between. The CDR3 extends over 13 amino acids. The CDR3 loop reads CASSGGLGREQFF. The DNA of the CDR3 is TGCGCCAGCAGCGGGGGACTGGGCCGTGAGCAGTTCTTC.

This clone is a singleton in its sample. This chain connects TRBV25-1 to TRBJ2-7; D uncertain. V lost 3 bases and J 0 bases, leaving 9 bases between the germline ends. The CDR3 covers 14 residues. Germline lookup yields CDR1 MGHDK and CDR2 SYGVNS. CDR3 DNA: TGTGCCAGCAGTGACGACTCCTCCTCCTACGAGCAGTACTTC. Its protein is CASSDDSSSYEQYF.

This clone was seen a single time. The J gene is TRBJ2-3, the V gene TRBV7-9; D gene unclear. The germline V gene has CDR1 SEHNR and CDR2 FQNEAQ (reference sequence). The CDR3 has 14 residues. The V and J ends lost 5 bases and 6 bases respectively, with 15 bases between them. The chain's CDR3 is CASSLSTGIDTQYF. CDR3 DNA sequence: TGTGCCAGCAGCCTTTCCACTGGGATTGATACGCAGTATTTT.

The J gene is TRBJ2-1, the V gene TRBV29-1, with D uncertain. The ends were cut back, 6 bases at V and 5 bases at J, with 5 bases in the middle. From germline, CDR1 is SQVTM and CDR2 ANQGSEA. The CDR3 is made up of 10 amino acids. The DNA for the CDR3 is TGCAGCGTAGCCCACAATGAGCAGTTCTTC. Translation gives CSVAHNEQFF.

J is TRBJ1-1 and V is TRBV7-9; possibly TRBD1 for D (6 bases). V was clipped by 4 bases and J by 3 bases, with 12 bases between them. The CDR3 runs to 14 residues. Germline CDR1 is SEHNR and CDR2 is FQNEAQ (reference sequence). Here the CDR3 DNA reads TGTGCCAGCAGCTCCAAGGACAGAGACACTGAAGCTTTCTTT. Translated, it gives CASSSKDRDTEAFF.

This clone was found once. The chain uses TRBV7-9 and TRBJ2-5; TRBD1 aligns across 7 bases. The CDR3 totals 15 residues. In germline, CDR1 is SEHNR, CDR2 FQNEAQ (reference sequence). Trimming cost V 9 bases and J 3 bases; bases outside gene matches: 13. CDR3 in amino acids: CASQQTGFREETQYF. In DNA, the CDR3 is TGTGCCAGTCAACAGACAGGGTTTCGAGAAGAGACCCAGTACTTC.

The rearrangement uses TRBV5-1 and TRBJ1-3; 7 bases map to TRBD1. Losses at the gene ends were 4 bases for V and 1 base for J; bases not matched to a gene: 5. CDR1 and CDR2 from the germline V gene are SGHRS and YFSETQ. This CDR3 is 15 amino acids long. CDR3 DNA: TGCGCCAGCAGCACGGAGACAGGGTCTGGAAACACCATATATTTT. It translates to CASSTETGSGNTIYF.

This chain uses TRBV29-1 with TRBJ1-2, with a tentative D call TRBD1 (5 bases). Germline assignment: CDR1 SQVTM and CDR2 ANQGSEA. The CDR3 is 11 residues long. V gave up 3 bases and J gave up 7 bases, with 9 bases separating them. CDR3 in DNA: TGCAGCGTTGATAGCGGGACTGGCTACACCTTC. Protein: CSVDSGTGYTF.

V gene TRBV6-6 combines with J gene TRBJ1-5; D perhaps matches TRBD1 (5 bases). The CDR3 runs 13 residues. V gave up 2 bases and J gave up 7 bases, with 9 bases separating them. Per germline, CDR1 MNHNY and CDR2 SVGAGI (reference sequence). The CDR3 protein is CASSYSRDQPQHF. In DNA form, the CDR3 reads TGTGCCAGCAGTTACAGTAGGGACCAGCCCCAGCATTTT.

This clone was counted between two and nine times. The rearrangement uses TRBV11-2 and TRBJ2-3, with 8 bases aligning to TRBD2. V shed 6 bases and J 5 bases; nucleotides not matched to a gene: 7. Germline loops: CDR1 SGHAT, CDR2 FQNNGV. The CDR3 is 14 residues long. This CDR3 is CASSKAGVLDTQYF. DNA of the CDR3: TGTGCCAGCAGTAAAGCGGGAGTATTAGATACGCAGTATTTT.

The chain recombines TRBV7-2 with TRBJ2-5, with D unresolved. The germline V gene encodes CDR1 SGHTA and CDR2 FQGNSA. The CDR3 totals 13 residues. Trimming cost V 1 base and J 5 bases, with 8 bases left between them. The DNA of the CDR3 is TGTGCCAGCAGCTTAGGGGGTTGGGAGACCCAGTACTTC. Translating it yields CASSLGGWETQYF.

The chain is built from TRBV5-1 and TRBJ2-5; D is perhaps TRBD2 (6 bases). There are 13 residues in the CDR3. Germline CDR1 reads SGHRS; CDR2 reads YFSETQ. Between the trimmed V and J ends, which lost 3 bases and 4 bases, there was a span of 10 bases. This chain's CDR3 is CASSWDSRETQYF. The CDR3 nucleotides read TGCGCCAGCAGCTGGGACTCACGAGAGACCCAGTACTTC.

The CDR3 DNA is TGTGCCAGCCAGTCTCGAGATACGCAGTATTTT. It is translated as CASQSRDTQYF. J is TRBJ2-3 and V is TRBV27, with D unclear. Trimming pared 8 bases from V and 5 bases from J, leaving 8 bases between. The CDR3 is 11 amino acids. Germline CDR1 is MNHEY and CDR2 is SMNVEV (reference sequence).

The J gene is TRBJ2-5, the V gene TRBV5-1, with 7 bases identical to TRBD1. Germline lookup yields CDR1 SGHRS and CDR2 YFSETQ. The CDR3 loop spans 13 amino acids. Trimming took 4 bases from V and 5 from J; bases not matched to a gene: 5. The CDR3 nucleotides read TGCGCCAGCAGCGCGACAGGGACCGAGACCCAGTACTTC. Its protein is CASSATGTETQYF.

The sample holds a few counts of this clone. V and J are TRBV4-1 and TRBJ2-7; 12 bases match TRBD2. Germline V gene sequence: CDR1 MGHRA, CDR2 YSYEKL. V was pared by 4 bases and J by 4 bases, with 2 bases of the junction left unmatched. This CDR3 has 14 residues. The CDR3 loop is CASSRGLAGYEQYF. The CDR3 DNA sequence: TGCGCCAGCAGCCGAGGACTAGCGGGATACGAGCAGTACTTC.

This clone was seen more than once but under ten times. The chain employs TRBV20-1 and TRBJ2-1; D is ambiguous. V lost 2 bases, J lost 5 bases, and 4 bases lay in between. Germline V lookup: CDR1 DFQATT, CDR2 SNEGSKA (reference sequence). The CDR3 length is 11 residues. Here the CDR3 DNA reads TGCAGTGCTAGACAGGACAATGAGCAGTTCTTC. This codes for CSARQDNEQFF.

The gene calls are TRBV5-1 and TRBJ2-7; D is uncertain. Germline assignment: CDR1 SGHRS and CDR2 YFSETQ. V gave up 4 bases and J gave up 1 base, with 12 bases separating them. This CDR3 is built from 14 residues. The CDR3, as DNA: TGCGCCAGCAGCCCCCCCACCGTGTCCTACGAGCAGTACTTC. Amino acids: CASSPPTVSYEQYF. Complete variable domain (other parts from reference TRBV5-1 and TRBJ2-7): KAGVTQTPRYLIKTRGQQVTLSCSPISGHRSVSWYQQTPGQGLQFLFEYFSETQRNKGNFPGRFSGRQFSNSRSEMNVSTLELGDSALYLCASSPPTVSYEQYFGPGTRLTVT.

This chain uses TRBV23-1 with TRBJ2-5, with 9 bases aligning to TRBD2. TRBV23-1 is annotated as an ORF whose role is uncertain. The CDR3 runs 15 residues. The J segment lost 7 bases and the V segment lost 0 bases, leaving 6 bases of the junction unmatched. CDR3 in DNA: TGCGCCAGCAGTCAATCCCCTAGCGGGAAAGGGACCCAGTACTTC. It yields the protein CASSQSPSGKGTQYF.

The rearrangement uses TRBV5-4 and TRBJ2-6; 8 bases align to TRBD1. The V gene end was trimmed by 4 bases and the J gene end by 0 bases; junction bases not matched to a gene: 6. This CDR3 contains 17 residues. From germline, CDR1 is SGHNT and CDR2 YYREEE (reference sequence). The CDR3 protein is CASSRRTGSSGANVLTF. CDR3 sequence (DNA): TGTGCCAGCAGCCGAAGGACAGGGAGCTCTGGGGCCAACGTCCTGACTTTC.

This clone was detected a few times. The chain combines TRBV30 with TRBJ2-3; 9 nucleotides line up with TRBD2. Germline lookup yields CDR1 GTSNPN and CDR2 SVGIG (reference sequence). The CDR3 length is 14 residues. V was clipped by 0 bases and J by 6 bases; unmatched bases: 4. The CDR3 is CAWSVRLAGDTQYF. The CDR3 DNA reads as TGTGCCTGGAGTGTAAGGCTAGCGGGGGATACGCAGTATTTT.

The chain employs TRBV5-4 and TRBJ1-2; TRBD1 agrees at 8 bases. J lost 4 bases, V lost 4 bases, and 3 bases had no gene match. The CDR3 spans 13 residues. Germline V CDR1 and CDR2: SGHNT, YYREEE (reference sequence). The CDR3 nucleotides read TGTGCCAGCAGCCCCACAGGGGGCTATGGCTACACCTTC. Its protein is CASSPTGGYGYTF.